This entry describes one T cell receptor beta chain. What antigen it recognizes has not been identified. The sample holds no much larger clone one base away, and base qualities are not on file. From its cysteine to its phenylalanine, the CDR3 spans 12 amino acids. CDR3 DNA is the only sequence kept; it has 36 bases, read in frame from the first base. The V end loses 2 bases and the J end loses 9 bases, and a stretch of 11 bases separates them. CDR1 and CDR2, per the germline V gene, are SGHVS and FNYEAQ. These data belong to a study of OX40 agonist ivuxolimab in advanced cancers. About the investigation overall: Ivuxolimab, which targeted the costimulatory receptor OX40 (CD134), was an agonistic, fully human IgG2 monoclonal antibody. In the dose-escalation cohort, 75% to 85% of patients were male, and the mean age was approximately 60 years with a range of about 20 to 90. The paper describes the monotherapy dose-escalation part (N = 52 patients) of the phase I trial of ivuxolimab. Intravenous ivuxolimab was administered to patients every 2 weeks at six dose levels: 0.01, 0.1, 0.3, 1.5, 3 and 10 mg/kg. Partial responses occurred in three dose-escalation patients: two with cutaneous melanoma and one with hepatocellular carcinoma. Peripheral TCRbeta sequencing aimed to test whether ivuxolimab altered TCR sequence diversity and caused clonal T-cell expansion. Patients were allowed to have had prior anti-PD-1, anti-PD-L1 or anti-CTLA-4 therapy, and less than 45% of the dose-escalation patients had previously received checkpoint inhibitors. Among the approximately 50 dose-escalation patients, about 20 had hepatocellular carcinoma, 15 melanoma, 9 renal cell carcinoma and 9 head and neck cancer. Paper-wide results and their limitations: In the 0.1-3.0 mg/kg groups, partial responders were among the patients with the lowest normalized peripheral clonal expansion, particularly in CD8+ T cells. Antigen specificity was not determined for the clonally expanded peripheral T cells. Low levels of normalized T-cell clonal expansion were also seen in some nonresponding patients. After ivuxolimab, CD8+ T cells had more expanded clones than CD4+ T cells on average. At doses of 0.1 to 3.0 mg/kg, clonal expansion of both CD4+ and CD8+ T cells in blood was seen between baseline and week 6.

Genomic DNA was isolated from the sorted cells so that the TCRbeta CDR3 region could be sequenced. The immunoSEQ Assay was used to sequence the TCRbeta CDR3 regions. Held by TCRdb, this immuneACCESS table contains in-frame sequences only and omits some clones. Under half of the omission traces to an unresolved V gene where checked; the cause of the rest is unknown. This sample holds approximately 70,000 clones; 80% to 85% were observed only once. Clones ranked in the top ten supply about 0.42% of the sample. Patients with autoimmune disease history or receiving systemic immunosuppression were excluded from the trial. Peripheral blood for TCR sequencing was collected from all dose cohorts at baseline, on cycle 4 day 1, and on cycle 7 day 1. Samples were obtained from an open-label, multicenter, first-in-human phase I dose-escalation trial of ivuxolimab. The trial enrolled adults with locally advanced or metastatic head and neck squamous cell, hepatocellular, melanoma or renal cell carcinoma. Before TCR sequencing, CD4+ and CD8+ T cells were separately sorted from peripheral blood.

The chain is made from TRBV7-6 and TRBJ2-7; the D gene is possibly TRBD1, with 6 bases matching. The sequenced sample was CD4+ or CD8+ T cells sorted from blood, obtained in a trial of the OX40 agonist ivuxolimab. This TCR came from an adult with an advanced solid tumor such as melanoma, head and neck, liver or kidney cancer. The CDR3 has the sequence CASSLKDSPQYF. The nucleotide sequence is TGTGCCAGCAGCTTAAAGGACAGCCCGCAGTACTTC.